This T cell receptor beta chain was identified in a study of blood T cell repertoires in COVID-19. TCRdb keeps only in-frame clones here, not all; method: immunoSEQ multiplex PCR. The table has approximately 250,000 clones, more than 75% seen once. CDR1 is MNHEY and CDR2 is SVGAGI in the germline V gene. V was cut by 11 bases and J by 3 bases, with 16 bases left in between. The length of the CDR3 is 13 residues. Sequenced: peripheral blood. The TCR originated in a woman aged 60 to 75 who had recovered from COVID-19. The chain carries TRBV6-5 and TRBJ2-5; tentatively, D is TRBD1 (5 bases). The CDR3 DNA sequence: TGTGCCGGGGCTTGGGGCGGAGAAGAGACCCAGTACTTC. Its translation: CAGAWGGEETQYF.